Below, 17 T cell receptor beta chains from the same sample are listed, as sequenced in a study of regulatory T cells in long-lasting Graves disease. The time point: newly diagnosed GD, antithyroid drugs for less than 3 months. Making the TCR library involved RNA that had been extracted from PBMCs. Both iRepertoire HTBI primers and Arm-PCR of CDR3 regions were used to build the TCR beta libraries. One entry per CDR3 protein results from TCRdb running MiXCR on the multiplex PCR reads. This sample has over 450,000 distinct CDR3 sequences, with more than 10% found just once. The same data also went into a second study, on T cells in Graves' hyperthyroidism and ophthalmopathy.

The sequencing here drew on peripheral blood mononuclear cells (PBMCs), taken at new diagnosis, from a patient treated with antithyroid drugs. The receptors stem from a woman aged 25 to 39 with Graves disease.

The sample holds one count of this clonotype. This chain joins TRBV12-3 or TRBV12-4 and TRBJ2-2; unclear D gene. The CDR3 sequence is 16 residues long. Trimming took 3 bases from V and 6 from J, leaving 17 bases between them. CDR3 loop: CASSFMPGGGSGELFF. CDR3 sequence (DNA): TGTGCCAGCAGTTTCATGCCTGGTGGCGGCTCCGGGGAGCTGTTTTTT.

This clonotype was counted ten times or more. This rearrangement joins TRBV13 to TRBJ2-1; D is unclear. V was shortened by 0 bases and J by 0 bases, with 12 bases between the two germline ends. The CDR3 extends over 17 amino acids. The germline CDR1 and CDR2 sequences are PRHDT and FYEKMQ (reference sequence). The CDR3 DNA follows: TGTGCCAGCAGCTTAGGTCCAGAGGTTAGCTCCTACAATGAGCAGTTCTTC. Translating gives CASSLGPEVSSYNEQFF.

V usage is TRBV5-4 and J usage is TRBJ1-1; D ambiguous. V lost 3 bases to trimming and J lost 0 bases, with 12 bases between them. The CDR3 is made up of 15 amino acids. The V gene's germline CDR1 is SGHNT and CDR2 YYREEE (reference sequence). Written as DNA, the CDR3 is TGTGCCAGCAGCTCCAGTGCGTTGATGAACACTGAAGCTTTCTTT. It translates to CASSSSALMNTEAFF.

Ten or more counts support this clonotype. This chain joins TRBV27 and TRBJ1-2; D is undetermined. Germline CDR1 MNHEY, CDR2 SMNVEV (reference sequence). V gave up 0 bases and J gave up 4 bases, with 6 bases separating them. This CDR3 region has 13 residues. CDR3 amino acids: CASSLSGSYGYTF. The CDR3 region has the DNA TGTGCCAGCAGTTTATCAGGGAGCTATGGCTACACCTTC.

Many counts were recorded for this clonotype. The CDR3 DNA reads TGTGCCAGCAGCTTAGTGGTTGGGGAGAACATTCAGTACTTC. Protein sequence: CASSLVVGENIQYF. The chain employs TRBV7-9 and TRBJ2-4, with D possibly matching TRBD2 (5 bases). This CDR3 spans 14 amino acids. The germline V gene encodes CDR1 SEHNR and CDR2 FQNEAQ (reference sequence). V gave up 1 base and J gave up 7 bases, with 11 bases separating them. The whole variable domain, filled in from reference TRBV7-9 and TRBJ2-4, reads DTGVSQNPRHKITKRGQNVTFRCDPISEHNRLYWYRQTLGQGPEFLTYFQNEAQLEKSRLLSDRFSAERPKGSFSTLEIQRTEQGDSAMYLCASSLVVGENIQYFGAGTRLSVL.

Concerning this clonotype itself: A much larger clone lies a single base off, so this may be a read error. V usage is TRBV2 and J usage is TRBJ2-3, with D unclear. This CDR3 is built from 14 residues. CDR1 is SNHLY, CDR2 FYNNEI, per germline. The CDR3 is CSSNLLRGTDTQYF. The CDR3 bases are TGTTCCAGCAATCTCCTACGAGGCACAGATACGCAGTATTTT.

This clonotype was seen a handful of times. V and J are TRBV6-1 and TRBJ2-7; D remains unclear. The V gene lost 10 bases and the J gene lost 5 bases, with 18 bases spanning the gap. CDR3 length equals 13 residues. Germline V gene sequence: CDR1 MNHNS, CDR2 SASEGT. CDR3 amino acids: CATQRAATHEQYF. CDR3 DNA sequence: TGTGCCACCCAAAGGGCAGCCACCCACGAGCAGTACTTC.

The V gene is TRBV5-4, the J gene TRBJ2-1; 9 nucleotides agree with TRBD2. Germline CDR1 reads SGHNT; CDR2 reads YYREEE (reference sequence). The CDR3 length is 15 residues. V gave up 4 bases and J gave up 8 bases; unmatched junction bases: 10. This chain's CDR3 is CASSVSLAGEHEQFF. As DNA, the CDR3 is TGTGCCAGCAGCGTATCGTTAGCGGGAGAACATGAGCAGTTCTTC.

This clonotype has a count of ten or more. The V call is TRBV7-2, the J call TRBJ2-5; no clear D. The germline CDR1 and CDR2 sequences are SGHTA and FQGNSA. V lost 1 base and J lost 6, with 6 bases in between. The CDR3 extends over 12 amino acids. CDR3 amino acids: CASSLGWQTQYF. The CDR3 DNA sequence: TGTGCCAGCAGCTTAGGATGGCAGACCCAGTACTTC. Filled out from reference TRBV7-2 and TRBJ2-5, the complete variable domain reads GAGVSQSPSNKVTEKGKDVELRCDPISGHTALYWYRQSLGQGLEFLIYFQGNSAPDKSGLPSDRFSAERTGGSVSTLTIQRTQQEDSAVYLCASSLGWQTQYFGPGTRLLVL.

The chain uses TRBV2 and TRBJ2-3; no clear D. The V and J ends lost 3 bases and 8 bases respectively, with 9 bases between them. The CDR3 has 12 amino acids. CDR1 is SNHLY and CDR2 is FYNNEI in the germline V gene. CDR3 amino acids: CASSEIPVTQYF. The CDR3 nucleotides are TGTGCCAGCAGTGAGATCCCAGTTACGCAGTATTTT.

Of note for this clonotype: Being one base from a much bigger clone, this may be a read error. V is TRBV6-1 and J is TRBJ2-1, with 12 nucleotides matching TRBD2. The CDR3 has 15 amino acids. Germline CDR1 reads MNHNS; CDR2 reads SASEGT. Losses at the gene ends were 6 bases for V and 5 bases for J; bases not matched to a gene: 5. This CDR3 is CASSLTSGRNNEQFF. Here the CDR3 DNA reads TGTGCCAGCAGCCTAACTAGCGGGAGGAACAATGAGCAGTTCTTC.

This clonotype was observed a few times. V gene TRBV29-1 combines with J gene TRBJ1-3; TRBD1 aligns across 7 bases. Germline assignment: CDR1 SQVTM and CDR2 ANQGSEA. The CDR3 is 14 amino acids. V was pared by 1 base and J by 3 bases, with 3 bases of the junction left unmatched. CDR3 region: CSVEGTGVGNTIYF. The CDR3, as DNA: TGCAGCGTTGAAGGGACAGGAGTTGGAAACACCATATATTTT.

The rearrangement uses TRBV14 and TRBJ2-1, with TRBD1 identical over 8 bases. This CDR3 spans 17 amino acids. The J segment lost 7 bases and the V segment lost 1 base, leaving 12 bases of the junction unmatched. CDR1 and CDR2 from the germline V gene are SGHDN and FVKESK. Written as DNA, the CDR3 is TGTGCCAGCAGCCAAGGTCCCCCCAGGGGGCCGATGAATGAGCAGTTCTTC. Amino acids: CASSQGPPRGPMNEQFF.

This clonotype has a count of ten or more. This chain uses TRBV27 with TRBJ1-2, with 7 bases matching TRBD1. In germline, CDR1 is MNHEY, CDR2 SMNVEV (reference sequence). CDR3 size: 14 residues. The trim removed 6 bases at V and 4 bases at J, leaving 8 bases unmatched. DNA for the CDR3: TGTGCCAGCAGCTTGGACAGGTACACCTATGGCTACACCTTC. The encoded protein is CASSLDRYTYGYTF.

This clonotype was seen repeatedly, ten times or more. This rearrangement joins TRBV18 to TRBJ1-6; D possibly corresponds to TRBD1 (5 bases). CDR1 and CDR2 from the germline V gene are KGHSH and LQKENI. V lost 4 bases and J lost 5, with 12 bases in between. This CDR3 is 15 amino acids long. The CDR3 here is CASSRGTDDNSPLHF. CDR3 nucleotides: TGTGCCAGCTCACGGGGGACCGACGATAATTCACCCCTCCACTTT.

This clonotype was recorded many times. J is TRBJ2-1 and V is TRBV28; 12 positions agree with TRBD2. V lost 3 bases and J lost 10; bases outside the gene matches: 7. There are 15 residues in the CDR3. Germline assignment: CDR1 MDHEN and CDR2 SYDVKM. DNA of the CDR3: TGTGCCAGCAGTTTCAACCCGGGACTAGCGGGCGAGCAGTTCTTC. This codes for CASSFNPGLAGEQFF. Complete variable domain (other parts from reference TRBV28 and TRBJ2-1): DVKVTQSSRYLVKRTGEKVFLECVQDMDHENMFWYRQDPGLGLRLIYFSYDVKMKEKGDIPEGYSVSREKKERFSLILESASTNQTSMYLCASSFNPGLAGEQFFGPGTRLTVL.

This clonotype was recorded many times. This chain connects TRBV28 to TRBJ2-7, with 8 bases that match TRBD2. V dropped 3 bases and J dropped 6; count of bases not matched to a gene: 13. This CDR3 contains 16 residues. Germline V lookup: CDR1 MDHEN, CDR2 SYDVKM. CDR3 in DNA: TGTGCCAGCAGTTTCTTCGGGTCCGGGACTAGAGGCGAGCAGTACTTC. Translating gives CASSFFGSGTRGEQYF.